This TCR beta chain was profiled in a study of cytomegalovirus exposure and HLA in healthy donors. Study context: Of some 410 genotyped donors, about 80% grouped in the Caucasian-associated ancestry cluster.

It was with 60 Vbeta and 13 Jbeta primers that the PCR ran. Only in-frame clones appear in the TCRdb table, and some are missing; sequencing was by immunoSEQ multiplex PCR. The table records over 50,000 clones, 89% of them present only once. Comments on this clone: No antigen is known for it.

The study, taken as a whole, reports: Apparent HLA restriction characterized most CMV-associated TCR beta chains in a later analysis. Overall, around 160 TCR beta chains were annotated as cytomegalovirus-associated.

This CDR3 has 14 residues. Germline V gene data show CDR1 as MNHNS and CDR2 as SASEGT. V was clipped by 3 bases and J by 7 bases, with 15 bases between them. Sequencing was performed on PBMCs. The rearrangement links TRBV6-1 to TRBJ1-1, with D perhaps matching TRBD1 (6 bases). This TCR was recovered from a man in his thirties or forties in good health and CMV-seropositive. CDR3 in DNA: TGTGCCAGCAGTGAGGGAAACAGGGATCATGAAGCTTTCTTT. Protein: CASSEGNRDHEAFF.